This T cell receptor beta chain was retrieved from a study of identical twins. In its sample, this clonotype was seen many times. At one end the junction does not follow the germline gene, possibly because of a read error. One entry per CDR3 protein results from TCRdb running MiXCR on the 5' RACE reads. The repertoire holds more than 600,000 distinct CDR3 sequences, roughly 20% seen once, with 10% to 15% in the top ten. The CDR3 sequence is 14 residues long. Germline V gene data show CDR1 as SGHRS and CDR2 as YFSETQ. These data also featured in a second study, about T cells expressing NK-cell markers. Per that study: Sorting was limited to alpha-beta TCR-expressing T cells with an anti-gamma-delta TCR antibody in several experiments. The CD3+CD56-NKG2C+ fraction was also led by these clonotypes in several donors.

The V call is TRBV5-1, the J call TRBJ2-7, with TRBD2 matching 12 bases. The origin of this receptor is a woman in her late teens or twenties in good health. The sequencing sample was made of PBMCs. The CDR3: CASSQTSGSYEQYF. For the CDR3, the DNA is TGTGCCAGCAGCCAGACTAGCGGGAGCTACGAGCAGTACTTC.